These 13 T cell receptor beta chains came from one sample sequenced in a study of blood T cells in healthy people across ages. Primed by a sample-barcoded 5' primer and a J-beta primer mix, a second PCR proceeded for about 7 to 11 cycles. MiXCR was run by TCRdb on the 5' RACE reads, yielding one entry per CDR3 protein. This sample has 250,000 to 300,000 distinct CDR3 sequences, with 25% to 30% found just once. Source material: blood. These receptors were collected from a woman in her seventies in good health.

To note about this clonotype: At one boundary the junction diverges from the germline segment, which might be a read error. V is TRBV5-6 and J is TRBJ2-1, with D hard to call. The CDR3 consists of 15 residues. Germline values: CDR1 SGHDT, CDR2 YYEEEE. CDR3 region: CASSFQTYSYNEQFF. The DNA of the CDR3 is TGCGCCAGCAGCTTCCAAACCTACTCCTACAATGAGCAGTTCTTC.

The rearrangement links TRBV29-1 to TRBJ2-1, with a possible D match to TRBD2 (8 bases). Trimming stripped 6 bases from V and 2 bases from J, with 14 bases between. Per germline, CDR1 SQVTM and CDR2 ANQGSEA. This CDR3 has 14 residues. The CDR3 sequence: CSVGGDRPYNEQFF. CDR3 nucleotide sequence: TGCAGCGTCGGGGGGGACAGACCCTACAATGAGCAGTTCTTC.

A few counts support this clonotype. This chain connects TRBV20-1 to TRBJ2-5; TRBD2 agrees at 12 bases. The V gene's germline CDR1 is DFQATT and CDR2 SNEGSKA (reference sequence). CDR3 size: 14 residues. V shed 0 bases and J 4 bases; nucleotides not matched to a gene: 0. CDR3 in amino acids: CSAREGLAGETQYF. As DNA, the CDR3 is TGCAGTGCTAGAGAGGGACTAGCGGGAGAGACCCAGTACTTC.

The chain uses TRBV4-1 and TRBJ2-1; weak D call: TRBD2 (6 bases). Germline V gene data show CDR1 as MGHRA and CDR2 as YSYEKL. V gave up 0 bases and J gave up 6 bases, with 18 bases separating them. The CDR3 runs to 17 residues. CDR3 protein: CASSQEGPASASNEQFF. CDR3 bases: TGCGCCAGCAGCCAAGAGGGACCTGCTAGCGCCTCCAATGAGCAGTTCTTC.

The chain couples TRBV7-9 to TRBJ1-4; weak D call: TRBD1 (5 bases). The CDR3 is 15 residues long. CDR1 and CDR2 (germline): SEHNR, FQNEAQ (reference sequence). Trimming removed 5 bases from V and 7 bases from J, with 17 bases in between. The CDR3 sequence is CASSPGTPGGEKLFF. Here the CDR3 DNA reads TGTGCCAGCAGCCCCGGGACTCCGGGAGGTGAAAAACTGTTTTTT. The entire variable domain, with the rest obtained from reference TRBV7-9 and TRBJ1-4, is as follows: DTGVSQNPRHKITKRGQNVTFRCDPISEHNRLYWYRQTLGQGPEFLTYFQNEAQLEKSRLLSDRFSAERPKGSFSTLEIQRTEQGDSAMYLCASSPGTPGGEKLFFGSGTQLSVL.

The CDR3 protein is CASSSSAEGGSNEKLFF. DNA for the CDR3: TGTGCCAGCAGTTCCTCAGCCGAGGGGGGCAGTAATGAAAAACTGTTTTTT. This chain uses TRBV12-3 or TRBV12-4 with TRBJ1-4; D is perhaps TRBD1 (6 bases). The CDR3 has 17 amino acids. V shed 4 bases and J shed 4 bases, with 19 bases lying between them.

The chain carries TRBV29-1 and TRBJ2-3; D is unresolved. Trimming pared 4 bases from V and 4 bases from J, leaving 18 bases between. CDR3 length: 15 amino acids. The V gene's germline CDR1 is SQVTM and CDR2 ANQGSEA. Here the CDR3 reads CSVVSEAHSADTQYF. CDR3 sequence (DNA): TGCAGCGTTGTATCAGAGGCTCATTCCGCAGATACGCAGTATTTT.

In this sample, this clonotype turned up a few times. The V and J genes are TRBV4-1 and TRBJ2-1; D may match TRBD1 or TRBD2 (5 bases each). The V gene lost 4 bases and the J gene lost 1 base, with 14 bases spanning the gap. The CDR3 consists of 16 residues. The germline gives CDR1 MGHRA, CDR2 YSYEKL. The CDR3 DNA sequence: TGCGCCAGCAGCCCAGGCCCCGGGGCTTCCTACAATGAGCAGTTCTTC. This codes for CASSPGPGASYNEQFF.

This clonotype was picked up a small number of times. The chain links TRBV6-5 to TRBJ2-7; 7 bases map to TRBD1. This CDR3 has 12 residues. The trim removed 6 bases at V and 6 bases at J, leaving 5 bases unmatched. CDR1 and CDR2 (germline): MNHEY, SVGAGI. The CDR3, as DNA: TGTGCCAGCAGCAGACAGGGTATCGAGCAGTACTTC. It encodes CASSRQGIEQYF.

As regards this clonotype: Mismatch with germline at one junction end may stem from a read error. J is TRBJ2-5 and V is TRBV29-1, with 10 positions matching TRBD2. This CDR3 comprises 13 residues. The germline V gene has CDR1 SQVTM and CDR2 ANQGSEA. The CDR3 region is CSVEVPPQREGFF. The CDR3 DNA sequence: TGCAGCGTTGAAGTCCCCCCCCAGCGGGAGGGGTTCTTC.

Only a few counts were recorded for this clonotype. The V call is TRBV28, the J call TRBJ1-5; 8 bases are a match to TRBD1. The CDR3 totals 13 residues. V was pared by 6 bases and J by 6 bases, with 4 bases of the junction left unmatched. Germline V gene lookup returns CDR1 MDHEN and CDR2 SYDVKM. CDR3 amino acids: CASRGTGGQPQHF. In DNA form, the CDR3 reads TGTGCCAGCAGAGGGACAGGTGGTCAGCCCCAGCATTTT.

Details on this clonotype: The germline gene is not matched at one end of the junction; a read error may be the cause. The chain joins TRBV20-1 to TRBJ2-5; TRBD2 is a possible D gene (5 bases). CDR1 and CDR2 from the germline V gene are DFQATT and SNEGSKA (reference sequence). The CDR3 is 16 amino acids. The chain's CDR3 is CSAPVGSPFRGNERFF. The CDR3 nucleotides are TGCAGTGCCCCAGTCGGATCCCCTTTCCGTGGAAATGAGCGGTTCTTC.

This chain uses TRBV20-1 with TRBJ2-3; a possible D gene is TRBD2 (5 bases). Per the germline V gene, CDR1 is DFQATT and CDR2 is SNEGSKA (reference sequence). The length of the CDR3 is 14 residues. V lost 0 bases and J lost 1, with 8 bases in between. The CDR3 region is CSARDLRGTDTQYF. The CDR3 DNA reads as TGCAGTGCTAGAGATCTGCGGGGCACAGATACGCAGTATTTT.